The present TCR beta chain was sequenced within a study of T cell responses to AZD1222 COVID-19 vaccine. On this clone itself: Its antigen is still unknown.

V was clipped by 8 bases and J by 5 bases, with 15 bases between them. Germline lookup yields CDR1 PRHDT and CDR2 FYEKMQ (reference sequence). This CDR3 region has 13 residues. General study points: Just six or seven AZD1222 recipients tested seropositive at baseline. Unmutated variant regions are reportedly the target of nearly half of TCRs that are spike-specific. In a largely white British group with more females than males, clonal diversity was possibly underestimated.

Generated by immunoSEQ multiplex PCR, the TCRdb table keeps only in-frame clones and is missing some. The table shows about 110,000 clones, with 85% to 95% occurring only once. V and J are TRBV13 and TRBJ1-1, with D maybe TRBD1 (6 bases). The material was peripheral blood, obtained on day 0 of AZD1222 vaccination. This receptor was obtained from an adult in good health. This CDR3 reads CASAARGATEAFF. The CDR3 nucleotides read TGTGCCAGCGCGGCCAGGGGAGCAACTGAAGCTTTCTTT.